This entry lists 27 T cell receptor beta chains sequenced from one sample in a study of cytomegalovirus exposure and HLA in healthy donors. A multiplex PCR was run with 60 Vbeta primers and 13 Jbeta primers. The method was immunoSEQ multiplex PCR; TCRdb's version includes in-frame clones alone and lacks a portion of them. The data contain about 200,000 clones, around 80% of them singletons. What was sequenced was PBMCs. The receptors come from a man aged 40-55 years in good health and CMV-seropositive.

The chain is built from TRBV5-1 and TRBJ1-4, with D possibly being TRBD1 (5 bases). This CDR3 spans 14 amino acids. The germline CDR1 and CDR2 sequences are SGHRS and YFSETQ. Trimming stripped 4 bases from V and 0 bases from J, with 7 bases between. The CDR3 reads CASSETATNEKLFF. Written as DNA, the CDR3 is TGCGCCAGCAGCGAGACAGCAACTAATGAAAAACTGTTTTTT.

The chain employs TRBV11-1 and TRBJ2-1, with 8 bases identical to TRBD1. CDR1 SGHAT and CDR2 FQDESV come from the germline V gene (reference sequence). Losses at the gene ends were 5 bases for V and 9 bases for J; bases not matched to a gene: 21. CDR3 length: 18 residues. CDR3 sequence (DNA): TGTGCCAGCAGCGCCCGGACAGGGACACCCCTTCTCAATGGTGAGCAGTTCTTC. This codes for CASSARTGTPLLNGEQFF.

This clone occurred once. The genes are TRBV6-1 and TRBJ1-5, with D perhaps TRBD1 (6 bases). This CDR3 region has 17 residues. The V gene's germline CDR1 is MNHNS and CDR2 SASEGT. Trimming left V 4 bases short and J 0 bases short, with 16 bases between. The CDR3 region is CASSARRTDYSNQPQHF. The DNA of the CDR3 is TGTGCCAGCAGTGCCAGAAGGACAGATTATAGCAATCAGCCCCAGCATTTT.

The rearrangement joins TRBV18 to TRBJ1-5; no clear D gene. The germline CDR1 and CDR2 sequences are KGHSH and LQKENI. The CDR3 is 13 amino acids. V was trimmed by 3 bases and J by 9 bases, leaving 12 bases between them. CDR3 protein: CASSPSEQRPQHF. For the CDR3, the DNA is TGTGCCAGCTCACCTTCGGAGCAAAGGCCCCAGCATTTT.

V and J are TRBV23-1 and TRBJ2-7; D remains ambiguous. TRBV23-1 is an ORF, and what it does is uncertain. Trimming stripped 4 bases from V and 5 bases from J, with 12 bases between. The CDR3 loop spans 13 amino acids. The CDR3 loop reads CASSPPVGHEQYV. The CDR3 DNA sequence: TGCGCCAGCAGTCCCCCCGTGGGCCACGAGCAGTACGTC.

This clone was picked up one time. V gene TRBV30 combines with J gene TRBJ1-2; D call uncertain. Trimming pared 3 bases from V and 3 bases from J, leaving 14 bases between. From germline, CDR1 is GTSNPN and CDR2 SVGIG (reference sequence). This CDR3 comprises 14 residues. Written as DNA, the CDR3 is TGTGCCTGGAGGATCGGTAGAGATTACTATGGCTACACCTTC. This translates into CAWRIGRDYYGYTF. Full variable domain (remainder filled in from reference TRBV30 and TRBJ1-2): SQTIHQWPATLVQPVGSPLSLECTVEGTSNPNLYWYRQAAGRGLQLLFYSVGIGQISSEVPQNLSASRPQDRQFILSSKKLLLSDSGFYLCAWRIGRDYYGYTFGSGTRLTVV.

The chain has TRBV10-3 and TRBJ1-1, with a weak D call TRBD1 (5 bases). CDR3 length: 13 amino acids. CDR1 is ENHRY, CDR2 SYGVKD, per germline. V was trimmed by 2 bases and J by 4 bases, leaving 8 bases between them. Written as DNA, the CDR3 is TGTGCCATCAGTGAGGGGGGGATCACTGAAGCTTTCTTT. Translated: CAISEGGITEAFF.

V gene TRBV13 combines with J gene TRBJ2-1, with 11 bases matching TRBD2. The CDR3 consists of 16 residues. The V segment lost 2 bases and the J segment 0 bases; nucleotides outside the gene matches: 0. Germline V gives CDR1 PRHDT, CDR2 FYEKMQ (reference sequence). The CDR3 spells CASSLTSGSSYNEQFF. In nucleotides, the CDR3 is TGTGCCAGCAGCTTAACTAGCGGGAGCTCCTACAATGAGCAGTTCTTC. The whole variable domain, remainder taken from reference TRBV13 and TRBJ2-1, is AAGVIQSPRHLIKEKRETATLKCYPIPRHDTVYWYQQGPGQDPQFLISFYEKMQSDKGSIPDRFSAQQFSDYHSELNMSSLELGDSALYFCASSLTSGSSYNEQFFGPGTRLTVL.

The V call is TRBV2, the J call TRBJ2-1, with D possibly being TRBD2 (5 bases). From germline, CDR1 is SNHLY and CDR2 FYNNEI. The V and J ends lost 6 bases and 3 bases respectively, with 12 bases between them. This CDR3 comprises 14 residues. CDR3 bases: TGTGCCAGCAGGGCACTAGTGAACTACAATGAGCAGTTCTTC. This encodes CASRALVNYNEQFF.

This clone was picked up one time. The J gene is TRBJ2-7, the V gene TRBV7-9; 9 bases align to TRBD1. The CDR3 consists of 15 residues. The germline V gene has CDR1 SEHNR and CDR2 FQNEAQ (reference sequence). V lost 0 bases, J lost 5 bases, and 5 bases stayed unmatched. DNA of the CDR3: TGTGCCAGCAGCTTAGCACGGACAGGGGCCCACGAGCAGTACTTC. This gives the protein CASSLARTGAHEQYF.

The CDR3 DNA reads TGTGCCAGCAGCTTCCCGGTGACAGGCGTGAACACCGGGGAGCTGTTTTTT. It specifies CASSFPVTGVNTGELFF. The chain links TRBV9 to TRBJ2-2; D possibly corresponds to TRBD1 (6 bases). The germline V and J ends were trimmed by 4 bases and 1 base, with 17 bases remaining between them. This CDR3 has 17 residues. CDR1 SGDLS and CDR2 YYNGEE come from the germline V gene.

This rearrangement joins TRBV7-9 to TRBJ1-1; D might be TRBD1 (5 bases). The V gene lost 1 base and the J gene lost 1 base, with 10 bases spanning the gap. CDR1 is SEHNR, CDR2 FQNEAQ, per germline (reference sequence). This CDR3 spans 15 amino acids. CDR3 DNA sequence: TGTGCCAGCAGCTTAGGAGCAGGGAAGAACACTGAAGCTTTCTTT. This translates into CASSLGAGKNTEAFF.

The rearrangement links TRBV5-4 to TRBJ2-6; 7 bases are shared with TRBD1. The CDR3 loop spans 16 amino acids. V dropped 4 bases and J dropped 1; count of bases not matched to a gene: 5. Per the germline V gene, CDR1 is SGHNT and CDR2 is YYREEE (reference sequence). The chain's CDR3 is CASSIPGQSGANVLTF. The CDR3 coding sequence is TGTGCCAGCAGCATTCCGGGACAGTCTGGGGCCAACGTCCTGACTTTC.

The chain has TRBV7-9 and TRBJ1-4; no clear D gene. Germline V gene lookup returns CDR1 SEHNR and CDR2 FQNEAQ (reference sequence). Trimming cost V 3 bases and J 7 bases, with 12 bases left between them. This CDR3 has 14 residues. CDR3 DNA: TGTGCCAGCAGCTTCGTCGGAGGATCTGAAAAACTGTTTTTT. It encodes CASSFVGGSEKLFF.

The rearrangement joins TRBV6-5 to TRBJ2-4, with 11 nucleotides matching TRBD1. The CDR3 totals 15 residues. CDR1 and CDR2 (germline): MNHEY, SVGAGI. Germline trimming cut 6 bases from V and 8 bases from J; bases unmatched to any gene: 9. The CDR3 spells CASSRAGQGAYIQYF. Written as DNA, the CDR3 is TGTGCCAGCAGCCGGGCCGGACAGGGGGCATACATTCAGTACTTC.

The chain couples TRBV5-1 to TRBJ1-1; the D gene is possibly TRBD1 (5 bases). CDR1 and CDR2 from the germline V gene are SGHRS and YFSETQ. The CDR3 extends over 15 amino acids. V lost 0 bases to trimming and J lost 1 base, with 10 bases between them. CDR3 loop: CASSLEGQGNTEAFF. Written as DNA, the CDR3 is TGCGCCAGCAGCTTGGAAGGGCAGGGGAACACTGAAGCTTTCTTT.

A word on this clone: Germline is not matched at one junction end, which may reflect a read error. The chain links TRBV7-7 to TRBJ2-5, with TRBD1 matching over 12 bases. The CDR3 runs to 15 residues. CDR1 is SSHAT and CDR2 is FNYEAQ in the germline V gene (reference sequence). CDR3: CASSQGQGALETQYF. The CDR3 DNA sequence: TGTGCTAGCAGCCAGGGACAGGGGGCATTGGAGACCCAGTACTTC.

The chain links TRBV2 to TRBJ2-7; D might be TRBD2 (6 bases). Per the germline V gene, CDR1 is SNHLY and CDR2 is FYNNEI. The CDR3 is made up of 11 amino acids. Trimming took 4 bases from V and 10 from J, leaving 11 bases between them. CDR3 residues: CASSGGGLQYV. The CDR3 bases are TGTGCCAGCAGTGGTGGGGGACTCCAGTACGTC.

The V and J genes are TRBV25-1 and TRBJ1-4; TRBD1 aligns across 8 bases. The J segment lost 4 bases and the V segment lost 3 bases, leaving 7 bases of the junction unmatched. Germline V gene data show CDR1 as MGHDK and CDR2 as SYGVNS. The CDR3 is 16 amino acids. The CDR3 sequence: CASSDLRTGSNEKLFF. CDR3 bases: TGTGCCAGCAGTGACCTCCGGACAGGGAGTAATGAAAAACTGTTTTTT.

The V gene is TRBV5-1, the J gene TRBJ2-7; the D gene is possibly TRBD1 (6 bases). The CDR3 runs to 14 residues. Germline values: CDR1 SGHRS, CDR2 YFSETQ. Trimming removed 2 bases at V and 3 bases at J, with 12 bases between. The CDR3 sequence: CASSFRGANYEQYF. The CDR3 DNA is TGCGCCAGCAGCTTCAGGGGAGCCAACTACGAGCAGTACTTC.

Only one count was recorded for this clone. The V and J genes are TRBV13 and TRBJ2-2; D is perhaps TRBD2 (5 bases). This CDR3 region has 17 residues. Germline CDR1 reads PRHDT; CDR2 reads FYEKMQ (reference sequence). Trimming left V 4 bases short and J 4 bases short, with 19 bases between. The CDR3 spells CASSSLSEGTLTGELFF. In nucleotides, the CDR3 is TGTGCCAGCAGCTCCCTCAGTGAGGGTACCCTCACCGGGGAGCTGTTTTTT.

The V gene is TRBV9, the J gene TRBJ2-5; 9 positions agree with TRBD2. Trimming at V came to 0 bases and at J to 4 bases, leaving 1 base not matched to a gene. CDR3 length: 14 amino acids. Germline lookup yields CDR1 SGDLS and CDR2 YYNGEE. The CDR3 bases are TGTGCCAGCAGCGTAGGGCGGGGGGGAGAGACCCAGTACTTC. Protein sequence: CASSVGRGGETQYF.

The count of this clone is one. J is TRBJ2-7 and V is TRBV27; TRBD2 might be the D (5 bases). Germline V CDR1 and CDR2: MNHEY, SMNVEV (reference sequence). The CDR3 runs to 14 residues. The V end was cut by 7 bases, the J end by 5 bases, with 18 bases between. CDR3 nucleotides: TGTGCCAGCACTTTCTTTATGGGGAGCGACGAGCAGTACTTC. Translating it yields CASTFFMGSDEQYF.

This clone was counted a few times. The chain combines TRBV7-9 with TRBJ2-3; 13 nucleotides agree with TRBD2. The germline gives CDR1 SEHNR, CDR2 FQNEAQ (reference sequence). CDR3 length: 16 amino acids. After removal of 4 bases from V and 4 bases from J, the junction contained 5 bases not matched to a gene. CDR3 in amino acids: CASSSTSGRWADTQYF. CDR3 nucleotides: TGTGCCAGCAGCTCGACTAGCGGGAGGTGGGCAGATACGCAGTATTTT.

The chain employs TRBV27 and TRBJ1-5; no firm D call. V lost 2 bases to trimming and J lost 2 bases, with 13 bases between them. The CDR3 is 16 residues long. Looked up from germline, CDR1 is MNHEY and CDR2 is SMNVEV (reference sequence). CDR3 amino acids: CASSLGGSLGNQPQHF. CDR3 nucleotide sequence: TGTGCCAGCAGTTTAGGAGGCTCCTTGGGCAATCAGCCCCAGCATTTT.

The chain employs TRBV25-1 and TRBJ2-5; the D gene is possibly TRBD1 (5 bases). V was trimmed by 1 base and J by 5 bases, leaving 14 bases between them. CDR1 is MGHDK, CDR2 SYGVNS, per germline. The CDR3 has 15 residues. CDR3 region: CASSESTTGPETQYF. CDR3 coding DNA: TGTGCCAGCAGTGAATCTACTACAGGACCGGAGACCCAGTACTTC.

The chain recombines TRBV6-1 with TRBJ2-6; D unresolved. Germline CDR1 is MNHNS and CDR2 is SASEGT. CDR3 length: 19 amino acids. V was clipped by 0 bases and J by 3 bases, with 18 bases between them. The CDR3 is CASSEASRPFQVGANVLTF. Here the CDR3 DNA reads TGTGCCAGCAGTGAAGCATCAAGGCCTTTTCAGGTTGGGGCCAACGTCCTGACTTTC.